The next 2 T cell receptor beta chains were all read from a single sample in a study of T-cell reconstitution after alpha-beta-depleted transplantation in children. It was with unique molecular identifiers that the TCRbeta library was prepared. TCRdb independently ran MiXCR on the PCR reads; one entry per CDR3 protein. The sample has about 340,000 distinct CDR3 sequences; 10% are singletons. The sample was PBMCs from the stem cell graft donor, taken from the stem cell graft. Source of these receptors: a human donor who donated a stem cell graft to a child with acute lymphoblastic leukemia.

This clonotype appeared many times. The CDR3 protein is CASGPGTEAFF. DNA of the CDR3: TGTGCCAGCGGCCCGGGCACTGAAGCTTTCTTT. This chain links TRBV9 with TRBJ1-1; D uncertain. CDR3 length: 11 amino acids. V lost 7 bases and J lost 4, with 8 bases in between. CDR1 and CDR2 (germline): SGDLS, YYNGEE.

The DNA of the CDR3 is TGTGCCAGCAGCTACCCTAGGGGGGGGCTAGCCAAAAACATTCAGTACTTC. Translating gives CASSYPRGGLAKNIQYF. The chain has TRBV7-2 and TRBJ2-4; a possible D gene is TRBD2 (7 bases). The CDR3 loop spans 17 amino acids. Germline values: CDR1 SGHTA, CDR2 FQGNSA. V dropped 4 bases and J dropped 0 bases, with 16 bases sitting between them.